The sequence of this T cell receptor (beta chain) was determined in a study of CD8 T cell repertoires and HIV-1 epitope variants. Study summary: Each of Twenty-five Gag and Nef epitope peptides stimulated a separate culture. Controls included no peptide, Ebola AY9 epitope, and a CMV, EBV, flu pool. An uncultured baseline aliquot held 1M T cells.

Trimming took 0 bases from V and 1 from J, leaving 12 bases between them. CDR3 length: 16 residues. Germline V lookup: CDR1 LNHDA, CDR2 SQIVND (reference sequence). This table comes from immunoSEQ multiplex PCR, and its TCRdb copy is limited to in-frame clones, with some not included. Of 95,000 or so clones listed, roughly 77% are singletons. V usage is TRBV19 and J usage is TRBJ1-1, with D perhaps TRBD1 (6 bases). Material for sequencing was uncultured baseline CD8+ T cells from peripheral blood mononuclear cells (PBMCs). This TCR was recovered from a male donor with HIV. CDR3 coding DNA: TGTGCCAGTAGTATAGATCAAACAGGGCAGAACACTGAAGCTTTCTTT. Residues: CASSIDQTGQNTEAFF.